These T cell receptor beta chains were read from a single sample in a study of blood T cell repertoires in COVID-19. The table came from immunoSEQ multiplex PCR; TCRdb's copy has only in-frame clones and leaves some out. The table lists roughly 250,000 clones, around 89% of them singletons. The material sequenced was peripheral blood. Receptor source: a woman aged 40 to 49 with acute or convalescent COVID-19. Both conserved end residues are part of each CDR3. The order of the fields is clone size, D gene, J gene, V gene, CDR3 DNA, CDR3 protein. The D gene is left open where the match is weak. Not every row has a clone size; where given, it reads once, few, many or a size class.

abundance: NA
d_gene: NA
j_gene: TRBJ2-1
v_gene: TRBV24-1
CDR3nt: TGTGCCACCAGTGAGGGCCACCCGAATGAGCAGTTCTTC
CDR3aa: CATSEGHPNEQFF

abundance: NA
d_gene: TRBD2
j_gene: TRBJ2-3
v_gene: TRBV5-6
CDR3nt: TGTGCCAGCAGCTTCCTCCGGGACTATATCACAGATACGCAGTATTTT
CDR3aa: CASSFLRDYITDTQYF

abundance: NA
d_gene: TRBD1
j_gene: TRBJ2-1
v_gene: TRBV2
CDR3nt: TGTGCCAGCAGTGTACAGGGGTACAATGAGCAGTTCTTC
CDR3aa: CASSVQGYNEQFF

abundance: few
d_gene: NA
j_gene: TRBJ1-3
v_gene: TRBV6-5
CDR3nt: TGTGCCAGCACAGGAAACTCTGGAAACACCATATATTTT
CDR3aa: CASTGNSGNTIYF

abundance: NA
d_gene: NA
j_gene: TRBJ1-3
v_gene: TRBV5-1
CDR3nt: TGCGCCAGCAGCTCCAGCGCGGACACCATATATTTT
CDR3aa: CASSSSADTIYF

abundance: NA
d_gene: NA
j_gene: TRBJ2-4
v_gene: TRBV18
CDR3nt: TGTGCCAGCTCACCAAGCCAGGGGATTGGGGCCAAAAACATTCAGTACTTC
CDR3aa: CASSPSQGIGAKNIQYF

abundance: NA
d_gene: NA
j_gene: TRBJ1-1
v_gene: TRBV6-2/TRBV6-3
CDR3nt: TGTGCCAGCAGTCTCGGGGGGGGCACGGGGTACACTGAAGCTTTCTTT
CDR3aa: CASSLGGGTGYTEAFF

abundance: NA
d_gene: NA
j_gene: TRBJ1-2
v_gene: TRBV18
CDR3nt: TGTGCCAGCTCACCAGGGGGCAGGAGTGATGGCTACACCTTC
CDR3aa: CASSPGGRSDGYTF

abundance: NA
d_gene: NA
j_gene: TRBJ1-2
v_gene: TRBV5-1
CDR3nt: TGCGCCAGCAGCACCGGCAGGGGAGTCGCTGGCTACACCTTC
CDR3aa: CASSTGRGVAGYTF

abundance: NA
d_gene: NA
j_gene: TRBJ1-1
v_gene: TRBV6-5
CDR3nt: TGTGCCAGCCACCCGTGGGGGCGCACTGAAGCTTTCTTT
CDR3aa: CASHPWGRTEAFF

abundance: NA
d_gene: NA
j_gene: TRBJ2-1
v_gene: TRBV6-5
CDR3nt: TGTGCCAGCAGCCAGAACACGGGGGACAATGAGCAGTTCTTC
CDR3aa: CASSQNTGDNEQFF

abundance: NA
d_gene: NA
j_gene: TRBJ1-3
v_gene: TRBV6-5
CDR3nt: TGTGCCAGCAGTTACCGGGGGGAGGGAAACACCATATATTTT
CDR3aa: CASSYRGEGNTIYF

abundance: NA
d_gene: TRBD1
j_gene: TRBJ1-3
v_gene: TRBV7-8
CDR3nt: TGTGCCAGCAGCCCTCGGACAGGGTTCGGAAACACCATATATTTT
CDR3aa: CASSPRTGFGNTIYF

abundance: NA
d_gene: TRBD1
j_gene: TRBJ1-2
v_gene: TRBV3-1/TRBV3-2
CDR3nt: TGTGCCAGCAGCCCGGACAGGTCGGGCGGCTACACCTTC
CDR3aa: CASSPDRSGGYTF

abundance: NA
d_gene: TRBD2
j_gene: TRBJ2-3
v_gene: TRBV2
CDR3nt: TGTGCCAGCAGTGGTGCTAGCGGGGGGGCAGTTACAGATACGCAGTATTTT
CDR3aa: CASSGASGGAVTDTQYF

abundance: NA
d_gene: NA
j_gene: TRBJ2-5
v_gene: TRBV5-5
CDR3nt: TGTGCCAGCAGCTTCCCACAGGGAGAGACCCAGTACTTC
CDR3aa: CASSFPQGETQYF

abundance: NA
d_gene: NA
j_gene: TRBJ2-5
v_gene: TRBV7-8
CDR3nt: TGTGCCAGCAGCCGACGCGGACAGAACCAAGAGACCCAGTACTTC
CDR3aa: CASSRRGQNQETQYF

abundance: NA
d_gene: NA
j_gene: TRBJ2-2
v_gene: TRBV19
CDR3nt: TGTGCCAGTACCCCGACAGGGAACACCGGGGAGCTGTTTTTT
CDR3aa: CASTPTGNTGELFF

abundance: NA
d_gene: NA
j_gene: TRBJ1-4
v_gene: TRBV12-2
CDR3nt: TGTGCAAGTCGCTTAACCGGGACAGGGCTGGGTGAAAAACTGTTTTTT
CDR3aa: CASRLTGTGLGEKLFF

abundance: NA
d_gene: NA
j_gene: TRBJ1-6
v_gene: TRBV21-1
CDR3nt: TGTGCCAGCCTTATCCGCCTCCACTTT
CDR3aa: CASLIRLHF

abundance: few
d_gene: NA
j_gene: TRBJ1-5
v_gene: TRBV6-5
CDR3nt: TGTGCCAGCTTGCCCATGGCCTTTAGCAATCAGCCCCAGCATTTT
CDR3aa: CASLPMAFSNQPQHF

abundance: NA
d_gene: NA
j_gene: TRBJ1-5
v_gene: TRBV30
CDR3nt: TGTGCCTGGGCCTCGACTCCCAATCAGCCCCAGCATTTT
CDR3aa: CAWASTPNQPQHF

abundance: NA
d_gene: NA
j_gene: TRBJ1-6
v_gene: TRBV2
CDR3nt: TGTGCCAGCAGTGAAGGAGGGAATAATTCACCCCTCCACTTT
CDR3aa: CASSEGGNNSPLHF

abundance: once
d_gene: NA
j_gene: TRBJ1-1
v_gene: TRBV7-9
CDR3nt: TGTGCCAGCAGCTTAGAGCTGGGCAGGAAGAACACTGAAGCTTTCTTT
CDR3aa: CASSLELGRKNTEAFF

abundance: NA
d_gene: NA
j_gene: TRBJ2-5
v_gene: TRBV5-4
CDR3nt: TGTGCCAGCAGCTTGGATAGGAGACAAGAGACCCAGTACTTC
CDR3aa: CASSLDRRQETQYF

abundance: NA
d_gene: TRBD1
j_gene: TRBJ1-2
v_gene: TRBV27
CDR3nt: TGTGCCAGCAGTAAGCGGGACAGGGGTAATGGCTACACCTTC
CDR3aa: CASSKRDRGNGYTF

abundance: once
d_gene: NA
j_gene: TRBJ1-5
v_gene: TRBV4-1
CDR3nt: TGCGCCAGCAGCCAGACAAGTAGCAATCAGCCCCAGCATTTT
CDR3aa: CASSQTSSNQPQHF

abundance: NA
d_gene: TRBD1
j_gene: TRBJ2-4
v_gene: TRBV3-1/TRBV3-2
CDR3nt: TGTGCCAGCAGCCAAGACAGGGGGACCGCCAAAAACATTCAGTACTTC
CDR3aa: CASSQDRGTAKNIQYF

abundance: NA
d_gene: TRBD1
j_gene: TRBJ1-5
v_gene: TRBV27
CDR3nt: TGTGCCAGCAGTTCTTGGACAGGGGGCAATCAGCCCCAGCATTTT
CDR3aa: CASSSWTGGNQPQHF

abundance: NA
d_gene: NA
j_gene: TRBJ1-1
v_gene: TRBV6-5
CDR3nt: TGTGCCAGCAGTTACTCGTCTAGGGGGTACGCTGAAGCTTTCTTT
CDR3aa: CASSYSSRGYAEAFF

abundance: NA
d_gene: TRBD1
j_gene: TRBJ1-5
v_gene: TRBV4-2
CDR3nt: TGTGCCAGCAGGCCCGGACAGGTAGGGAATCAGCCCCAGCATTTT
CDR3aa: CASRPGQVGNQPQHF

abundance: NA
d_gene: TRBD1
j_gene: TRBJ1-5
v_gene: TRBV9
CDR3nt: TGTGCCAGCAGCGTAGAGGGGGCTCAACAGCCCCAGCATTTT
CDR3aa: CASSVEGAQQPQHF

abundance: once
d_gene: NA
j_gene: TRBJ1-6
v_gene: TRBV10-3
CDR3nt: TGTGCCATCCGCCCCGGGGAGGATTCACCCCTCCACTTT
CDR3aa: CAIRPGEDSPLHF

abundance: NA
d_gene: NA
j_gene: TRBJ2-5
v_gene: TRBV19
CDR3nt: TGTGCCAGTAGTATAACAGGGTCGAAAGAAGGGACCCAGTACTTC
CDR3aa: CASSITGSKEGTQYF

abundance: NA
d_gene: NA
j_gene: TRBJ1-5
v_gene: TRBV5-8
CDR3nt: TGTGCCAGCAGGAGCCGGGGTAGCAATCAGCCCCAGCATTTT
CDR3aa: CASRSRGSNQPQHF

abundance: NA
d_gene: TRBD1
j_gene: TRBJ1-2
v_gene: TRBV5-1
CDR3nt: TGCGCCAGCAGCGTGACAGGGGCGAAATCCTATGGCTACACCTTC
CDR3aa: CASSVTGAKSYGYTF

abundance: NA
d_gene: NA
j_gene: TRBJ2-3
v_gene: TRBV27
CDR3nt: TGTGCCAGCAGTTCCCCTAGCGTAGCAGATACGCAGTATTTT
CDR3aa: CASSSPSVADTQYF

abundance: once
d_gene: NA
j_gene: TRBJ1-2
v_gene: TRBV6-4
CDR3nt: TGTGCCAGCAGGCCCGACAGTAGCGGTGCCTATGGCTACACCTTC
CDR3aa: CASRPDSSGAYGYTF

abundance: NA
d_gene: TRBD1
j_gene: TRBJ1-3
v_gene: TRBV5-8
CDR3nt: TGTGCCAGCAGCTTGTTGAGACAGGGGAGAAACACCATATATTTT
CDR3aa: CASSLLRQGRNTIYF

abundance: NA
d_gene: TRBD1
j_gene: TRBJ1-1
v_gene: TRBV4-2
CDR3nt: TGTGCCAGCAGCCAAGAGGCGGGACAGGGGGCGACGTGGACTTTCTTT
CDR3aa: CASSQEAGQGATWTFF

abundance: NA
d_gene: NA
j_gene: TRBJ2-5
v_gene: TRBV14
CDR3nt: TGTGCCAGCAGCCAAGATAGAAGGGGTCCGTACCAAGAGACCCAGTACTTC
CDR3aa: CASSQDRRGPYQETQYF

abundance: NA
d_gene: NA
j_gene: TRBJ1-5
v_gene: TRBV4-1
CDR3nt: TGCGCCAGCAGCCCCCGGACAGCCAGCAATCAGCCCCAGCATTTT
CDR3aa: CASSPRTASNQPQHF